These 27 T cell receptor beta chains originate from one sample sequenced in a study of cytomegalovirus exposure and HLA in healthy donors. Primers: 60 Vbeta forward and 13 Jbeta reverse. Using immunoSEQ multiplex PCR, the repertoire was profiled, and TCRdb retains in-frame clones only, with some absent. The sample consists of 160,000 or so clones, around 77% of them appearing once. Specimen: PBMCs. The receptors were gathered from a man aged 55 to 70 in good health and CMV-seronegative.

V is TRBV28 and J is TRBJ1-5; no clear D gene. Germline V lookup: CDR1 MDHEN, CDR2 SYDVKM. Trimming pared 6 bases from V and 1 base from J, leaving 4 bases between. The CDR3 runs 12 residues. The CDR3: CASRLSNQPQHF. The CDR3 region has the DNA TGTGCCAGCAGACTCAGCAATCAGCCCCAGCATTTT.

Turning to this clone: Other nucleotide sequences in the sample specify the same CDR3. The V call is TRBV19, the J call TRBJ2-7; TRBD1 aligns across 9 bases. The germline V gene encodes CDR1 LNHDA and CDR2 SQIVND (reference sequence). After removal of 7 bases from V and 1 base from J, the junction contained 5 bases not matched to a gene. The length of the CDR3 is 14 residues. CDR3 DNA sequence: TGTGCCAGTACCTCGGGACAGGGTTCCTACGAGCAGTACTTC. This codes for CASTSGQGSYEQYF.

This chain links TRBV5-4 with TRBJ2-2, with D possibly being TRBD1 (5 bases). V lost 4 bases to trimming and J lost 5 bases, with 15 bases between them. Germline CDR1 is SGHNT and CDR2 is YYREEE (reference sequence). This CDR3 comprises 15 residues. The DNA for the CDR3 is TGTGCCAGCAGCCTAAATTCCCAGGGAACCGGGGAGCTGTTTTTT. The encoded protein is CASSLNSQGTGELFF.

This clone was seen more than once but under ten times. The chain couples TRBV4-3 to TRBJ2-5; 9 positions agree with TRBD1. V trimming: 5 bases; J trimming: 5 bases; junction bases outside the gene matches: 9. Germline values: CDR1 LGHNA, CDR2 YSLEER. The CDR3 length is 15 residues. The CDR3 is CASSYSGTGLETQYF. CDR3 nucleotide sequence: TGCGCCAGCAGCTACTCCGGGACAGGGCTTGAGACCCAGTACTTC.

This sequence joins TRBV18 and TRBJ2-7, with 8 bases aligning to TRBD1. After removal of 3 bases from V and 4 bases from J, the junction contained 5 bases not matched to a gene. Germline values: CDR1 KGHSH, CDR2 LQKENI. This CDR3 region has 14 residues. The CDR3 sequence is CASSPGQAGYEQYF. Written as DNA, the CDR3 is TGTGCCAGCTCACCGGGACAGGCGGGGTACGAGCAGTACTTC.

This chain links TRBV18 with TRBJ2-5; 8 nucleotides align to TRBD1. The CDR3 runs to 15 residues. Germline V gene lookup returns CDR1 KGHSH and CDR2 LQKENI. Trimming cost V 5 bases and J 2 bases; bases outside gene matches: 7. The DNA for the CDR3 is TGTGCCAGCTCAGTTCGGACAGGGAGTCAAGAGACCCAGTACTTC. It specifies CASSVRTGSQETQYF. Drawing the rest from reference TRBV18 and TRBJ2-5, the complete variable domain is NAGVMQNPRHLVRRRGQEARLRCSPMKGHSHVYWYRQLPEEGLKFMVYLQKENIIDESGMPKERFSAEFPKEGPSILRIQQVVRGDSAAYFCASSVRTGSQETQYFGPGTRLLVL.

The chain uses TRBV10-1 and TRBJ1-5; 9 positions match TRBD1. This CDR3 has 14 amino acids. J was trimmed by 4 bases and V by 7 bases; bases with no gene match: 5. Germline-derived CDR1 and CDR2 are WNHNN and SYGVQD (reference sequence). The CDR3 region has the DNA TGCGCCAGCACCCTGGACAGGGGAAATCAGCCCCAGCATTTT. Translation gives CASTLDRGNQPQHF.

This chain uses TRBV27 with TRBJ2-7; TRBD1 agrees at 7 bases. This CDR3 region has 14 residues. The germline gives CDR1 MNHEY, CDR2 SMNVEV (reference sequence). With V trimmed by 4 bases and J by 2 bases, 5 bases remained unmatched. In nucleotides, the CDR3 is TGTGCCAGCAGTTCGACAGGGAACCCCTACGAGCAGTACTTC. This encodes CASSSTGNPYEQYF.

This clone was picked up one time. The V and J genes are TRBV27 and TRBJ2-5; 7 bases line up with TRBD2. This CDR3 has 13 amino acids. Germline V lookup: CDR1 MNHEY, CDR2 SMNVEV (reference sequence). Losses at the gene ends were 7 bases for V and 2 bases for J; bases not matched to a gene: 4. CDR3 sequence: CASTTSVQETQYF. The CDR3 DNA is TGTGCCAGCACAACTAGCGTACAAGAGACCCAGTACTTC.

The chain combines TRBV28 with TRBJ1-1; 8 nucleotides match TRBD1. Germline V CDR1 and CDR2: MDHEN, SYDVKM. The CDR3 sequence is 12 residues long. The CDR3 region has the DNA TGTGTCTCTCGCCAGGGGGCCACTGAAGCTTTCTTT. Amino acid sequence: CVSRQGATEAFF.

The rearrangement links TRBV5-1 to TRBJ2-2, with 7 positions matching TRBD1. Germline-derived CDR1 and CDR2 are SGHRS and YFSETQ. Germline trimming cut 3 bases from V and 2 bases from J; bases unmatched to any gene: 10. There are 17 residues in the CDR3. This CDR3 is CASSWTPGTVNTGELFF. The CDR3 region has the DNA TGCGCCAGCAGCTGGACACCCGGGACAGTTAACACCGGGGAGCTGTTTTTT.

This rearrangement joins TRBV9 to TRBJ2-7; 8 positions match TRBD2. Germline lookup yields CDR1 SGDLS and CDR2 YYNGEE. The trim removed 3 bases at V and 3 bases at J, leaving 11 bases unmatched. This CDR3 spans 16 amino acids. The CDR3 here is CASSAALGSGVYEQYF. In nucleotides, the CDR3 is TGTGCCAGCAGCGCGGCCCTAGGTAGCGGGGTCTACGAGCAGTACTTC.

The chain combines TRBV27 with TRBJ2-7; D might be TRBD1 (5 bases). V dropped 6 bases and J dropped 2 bases, with 14 bases sitting between them. This CDR3 contains 14 residues. The germline V gene has CDR1 MNHEY and CDR2 SMNVEV (reference sequence). The CDR3 coding sequence is TGTGCCAGCAGGTGGGGCGGCGGAGCCTACGAGCAGTACTTC. Encoded protein: CASRWGGGAYEQYF.

This chain connects TRBV6-5 to TRBJ1-5; 8 nucleotides match TRBD1. Germline assignment: CDR1 MNHEY and CDR2 SVGAGI. CDR3 length: 14 residues. The junction had 7 bases not matched to a gene; V was cut back by 5 bases and J by 7 bases. The CDR3 here is CASSVGQGGQPQHF. The CDR3 coding sequence is TGTGCCAGCAGTGTAGGACAGGGTGGCCAGCCCCAGCATTTT.

This clone turned up a few times. The V gene is TRBV4-1, the J gene TRBJ1-2; 7 bases align to TRBD1. After removal of 5 bases from V and 4 bases from J, the junction contained 16 bases not matched to a gene. CDR1 MGHRA and CDR2 YSYEKL come from the germline V gene. The CDR3 consists of 17 residues. The DNA for the CDR3 is TGCGCCAGCAGCGAGGGAGGAGGGACAGAACCCTTCTATGGCTACACCTTC. Translated, it gives CASSEGGGTEPFYGYTF.

This clone was counted between two and nine times. The chain uses TRBV5-1 and TRBJ2-1; a weak D match, TRBD1 (6 bases). Germline V gene data show CDR1 as SGHRS and CDR2 as YFSETQ. V lost 6 bases to trimming and J lost 6 bases, with 13 bases between them. The CDR3 extends over 13 amino acids. The CDR3 DNA follows: TGCGCCAGCACCTTAACAGGGTCCAATGAGCAGTTCTTC. Translated: CASTLTGSNEQFF.

The rearrangement uses TRBV11-3 and TRBJ2-1, with a weak D call TRBD2 (7 bases). Germline V gene sequence: CDR1 SGHNT, CDR2 YENEEA. The V and J ends lost 2 bases and 8 bases respectively, with 13 bases between them. CDR3 length: 14 residues. CDR3 DNA: TGTGCCAGCAGCTTAAGTACAGGGAGGGATGAGCAGTTCTTC. Protein product: CASSLSTGRDEQFF.

For this clone: Sequence at one end of the junction differs from germline and may be a read error. For the CDR3, the DNA is TGTTCCAGCAGCCCCGGGGGAGGCAATCAGCCCCAGCATTTT. This encodes CSSSPGGGNQPQHF. The chain employs TRBV7-9 and TRBJ1-5; tentative D call: TRBD1 (5 bases). There are 14 residues in the CDR3. Germline CDR1 and CDR2: SEHNR and FQNEAQ (reference sequence).

J is TRBJ2-3 and V is TRBV7-2; 12 bases match TRBD2. The junction had 10 bases not matched to a gene; V was cut back by 3 bases and J by 6 bases. This CDR3 spans 17 amino acids. CDR1 is SGHTA and CDR2 is FQGNSA in the germline V gene. The CDR3 DNA follows: TGTGCCAGCAGCTTTCGGGCTAGCGGGAGGGACGCGGATACGCAGTATTTT. Translating it yields CASSFRASGRDADTQYF. The full variable domain, completed using reference TRBV7-2 and TRBJ2-3, is GAGVSQSPSNKVTEKGKDVELRCDPISGHTALYWYRQSLGQGLEFLIYFQGNSAPDKSGLPSDRFSAERTGGSVSTLTIQRTQQEDSAVYLCASSFRASGRDADTQYFGPGTRLTVL.

This clone showed up just a few times. The rearrangement uses TRBV10-3 and TRBJ1-2, with D perhaps TRBD1 (5 bases). Trimming removed 4 bases at V and 4 bases at J, with 13 bases between. Germline V gene sequence: CDR1 ENHRY, CDR2 SYGVKD. CDR3 size: 14 residues. This chain's CDR3 is CAISGGSGIYGYTF. DNA of the CDR3: TGTGCCATCAGTGGGGGGAGCGGGATCTATGGCTACACCTTC.

V and J are TRBV4-1 and TRBJ2-4; 7 nucleotides agree with TRBD1. CDR1 is MGHRA and CDR2 is YSYEKL in the germline V gene. V dropped 1 base and J dropped 0; count of bases not matched to a gene: 3. CDR3 length: 16 residues. The CDR3 DNA is TGCGCCAGCAGCCAAGCGCGACAGGGAGCCAAAAACATTCAGTACTTC. Translated, it gives CASSQARQGAKNIQYF.

The chain is built from TRBV5-8 and TRBJ2-5; 9 nucleotides align to TRBD1. Trimming at V came to 2 bases and at J to 4 bases, leaving 15 bases not matched to a gene. The CDR3 runs 18 residues. Germline CDR1 is SGHTS and CDR2 is YDEGEE. The CDR3, as DNA: TGTGCCAGCAGCTTTGGGGACAGGGCGGGTGGTGTCGGAGAGACCCAGTACTTC. Translating it yields CASSFGDRAGGVGETQYF.

This chain links TRBV28 with TRBJ1-2; 9 positions match TRBD1. The CDR3 totals 17 residues. With 3 bases clipped from V and 0 bases from J, the junction kept 8 bases outside the gene matches. CDR1 is MDHEN, CDR2 SYDVKM, per germline. The CDR3 DNA sequence: TGTGCCAGCAGTTTTTTGGACAGGGGCGTTGCTAACTATGGCTACACCTTC. Encoded protein: CASSFLDRGVANYGYTF.

V usage is TRBV28 and J usage is TRBJ2-2; tentatively, D is TRBD1 (6 bases). The CDR3 length is 13 residues. Trimming removed 10 bases from V and 3 bases from J, with 12 bases in between. CDR1 is MDHEN, CDR2 SYDVKM, per germline. CDR3 bases: TGTGCCAACACGGACAGAGACACCGGGGAGCTGTTTTTT. This gives the protein CANTDRDTGELFF. The full variable domain, with the rest looked up from reference TRBV28 and TRBJ2-2, is DVKVTQSSRYLVKRTGEKVFLECVQDMDHENMFWYRQDPGLGLRLIYFSYDVKMKEKGDIPEGYSVSREKKERFSLILESASTNQTSMYLCANTDRDTGELFFGEGSRLTVL.

Points on this clone: Compared with germline, one end of the junction differs, possibly owing to a read error. The CDR3 reads CSSSLILQGYTF. As DNA, the CDR3 is TGTTCCAGCAGCTTAATTTTGCAGGGCTACACCTTC. The chain couples TRBV7-9 to TRBJ1-2; no clear D gene. CDR1 SEHNR and CDR2 FQNEAQ come from the germline V gene (reference sequence). The length of the CDR3 is 12 residues.

The chain is built from TRBV7-2 and TRBJ2-2; D unclear. The CDR3 loop spans 13 amino acids. V was shortened by 3 bases and J by 0 bases, with 2 bases between the two germline ends. Germline-derived CDR1 and CDR2 are SGHTA and FQGNSA. The CDR3 bases are TGTGCCAGCAGCTTCGCGAACACCGGGGAGCTGTTTTTT. Its protein is CASSFANTGELFF.

V gene TRBV7-2 combines with J gene TRBJ1-6, with no clear D. Germline loops: CDR1 SGHTA, CDR2 FQGNSA. With 0 bases removed from V and 1 base from J, the gap between germline ends came to 13 bases. The CDR3 extends over 18 amino acids. The CDR3 region is CASSLALRGSSYNSPLHF. The DNA for the CDR3 is TGTGCCAGCAGCTTAGCGTTACGGGGAAGTTCCTATAATTCACCCCTCCACTTT.